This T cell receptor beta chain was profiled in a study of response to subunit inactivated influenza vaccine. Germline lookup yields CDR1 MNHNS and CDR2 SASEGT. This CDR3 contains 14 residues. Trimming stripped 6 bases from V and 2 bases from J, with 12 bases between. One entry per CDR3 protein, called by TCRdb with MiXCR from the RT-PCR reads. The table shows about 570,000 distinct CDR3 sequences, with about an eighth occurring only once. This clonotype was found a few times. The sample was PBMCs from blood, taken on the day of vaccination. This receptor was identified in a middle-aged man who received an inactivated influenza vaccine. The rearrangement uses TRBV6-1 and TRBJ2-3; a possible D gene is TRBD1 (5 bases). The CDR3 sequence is CASSETEHTDTQYF. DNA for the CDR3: TGTGCCAGCAGCGAGACAGAGCACACAGATACGCAGTATTTT.